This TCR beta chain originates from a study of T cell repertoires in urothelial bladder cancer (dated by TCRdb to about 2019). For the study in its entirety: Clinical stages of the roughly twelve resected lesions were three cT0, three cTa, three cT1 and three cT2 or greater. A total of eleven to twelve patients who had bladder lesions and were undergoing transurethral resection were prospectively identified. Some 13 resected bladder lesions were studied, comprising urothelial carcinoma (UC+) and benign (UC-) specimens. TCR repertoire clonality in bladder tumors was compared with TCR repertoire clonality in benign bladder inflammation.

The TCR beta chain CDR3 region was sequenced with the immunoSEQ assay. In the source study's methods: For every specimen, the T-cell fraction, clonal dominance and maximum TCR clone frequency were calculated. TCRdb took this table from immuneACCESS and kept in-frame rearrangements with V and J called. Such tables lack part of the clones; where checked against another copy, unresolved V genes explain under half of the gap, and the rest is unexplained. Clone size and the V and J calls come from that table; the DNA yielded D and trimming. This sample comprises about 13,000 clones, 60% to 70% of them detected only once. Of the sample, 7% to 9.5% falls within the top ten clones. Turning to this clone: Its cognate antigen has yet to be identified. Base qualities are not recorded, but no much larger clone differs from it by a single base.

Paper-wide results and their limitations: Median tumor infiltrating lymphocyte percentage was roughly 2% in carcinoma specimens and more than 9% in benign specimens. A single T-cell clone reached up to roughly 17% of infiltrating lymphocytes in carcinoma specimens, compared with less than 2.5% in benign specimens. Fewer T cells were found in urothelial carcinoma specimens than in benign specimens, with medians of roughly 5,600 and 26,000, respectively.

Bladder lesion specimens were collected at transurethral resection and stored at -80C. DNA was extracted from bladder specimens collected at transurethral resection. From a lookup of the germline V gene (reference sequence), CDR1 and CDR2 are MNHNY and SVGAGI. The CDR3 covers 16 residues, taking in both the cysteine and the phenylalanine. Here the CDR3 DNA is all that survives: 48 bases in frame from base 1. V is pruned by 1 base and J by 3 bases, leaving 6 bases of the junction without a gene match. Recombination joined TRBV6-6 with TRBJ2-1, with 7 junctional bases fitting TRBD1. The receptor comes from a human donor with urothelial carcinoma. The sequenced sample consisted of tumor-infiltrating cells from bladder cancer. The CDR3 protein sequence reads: CASSYLGQSYYNEQFF. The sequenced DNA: TGTGCCAGCAGTTACTTGGGACAGAGCTACTACAATGAGCAGTTCTTC.